A single sample is the source of the 21 T cell receptor beta chains below, sequenced in a study of blood T cell repertoires in COVID-19. Clones were sequenced by immunoSEQ multiplex PCR, and TCRdb holds only the in-frame ones, with some missing. The data show around 150,000 clones, around four fifths seen once. The sequencing input was PBMCs or T cells enriched from blood (not recorded which). Receptor source: a woman between 55 and 75 years old who had recovered from COVID-19.

This clone was detected only once. The CDR3 protein is CASSYSRARDRTIYF. CDR3 nucleotide sequence: TGTGCCAGCAGTTACTCGAGGGCCCGCGACCGGACCATATATTTT. This chain connects TRBV6-5 to TRBJ1-3, with D uncertain. This CDR3 spans 15 amino acids. Looked up from germline, CDR1 is MNHEY and CDR2 is SVGAGI. The germline V and J ends were trimmed by 0 bases and 10 bases, with 16 bases remaining between them.

In this sample, this clone turned up a few times. The chain combines TRBV28 with TRBJ2-2; 7 bases agree with TRBD1. There are 15 residues in the CDR3. Per germline, CDR1 MDHEN and CDR2 SYDVKM. After removal of 6 bases from V and 0 bases from J, the junction contained 4 bases not matched to a gene. CDR3 in DNA: TGTGCCAGCAGATGGGACAGAACGAACACCGGGGAGCTGTTTTTT. This codes for CASRWDRTNTGELFF.

The chain links TRBV2 to TRBJ2-1, with D uncertain. V lost 0 bases and J lost 8, with 5 bases in between. This CDR3 has 12 amino acids. Germline CDR1 reads SNHLY; CDR2 reads FYNNEI. The CDR3 sequence is CASSEAGHEQFF. CDR3 coding DNA: TGTGCCAGCAGTGAAGCGGGCCATGAGCAGTTCTTC.

The chain joins TRBV9 to TRBJ2-1, with TRBD2 as a possible D gene (6 bases). Germline CDR1 and CDR2: SGDLS and YYNGEE. Trimming pared 3 bases from V and 12 bases from J, leaving 19 bases between. CDR3 length: 14 amino acids. The CDR3 loop is CASSGGGNSVGQFF. In nucleotides, the CDR3 is TGTGCCAGCAGCGGGGGAGGTAACTCGGTGGGGCAGTTCTTC. The variable domain in full, with the rest retrieved from reference TRBV9 and TRBJ2-1, is DSGVTQTPKHLITATGQRVTLRCSPRSGDLSVYWYQQSLDQGLQFLIQYYNGEERAKGNILERFSAQQFPDLHSELNLSSLELGDSALYFCASSGGGNSVGQFFGPGTRLTVL.

The rearrangement uses TRBV5-1 and TRBJ2-7; 11 positions agree with TRBD1. CDR3 length: 15 residues. J gave up 0 bases and V 4 bases, and 3 bases lay outside the gene matches. Germline V lookup: CDR1 SGHRS, CDR2 YFSETQ. The DNA for the CDR3 is TGCGCCAGCAGCGCCGGGACAGGGGGCTCCTACGAGCAGTACTTC. Amino acids: CASSAGTGGSYEQYF.

The CDR3 sequence is CASSLWAGGYTF. The CDR3 DNA follows: TGTGCCAGCAGCCTCTGGGCCGGCGGCTACACCTTC. The chain combines TRBV3-1 (or the pseudogene TRBV3-2) with TRBJ1-2; the D is unclear. The CDR3 extends over 12 amino acids. Trimming took 4 bases from V and 8 from J, leaving 11 bases between them. Germline V gives CDR1 LGHDT, CDR2 YNNKEL (reference sequence).

V and J are TRBV11-1 and TRBJ1-4; D unresolved. Trimming removed 5 bases at V and 4 bases at J, with 8 bases between. The CDR3 has 13 residues. CDR1 is SGHAT, CDR2 FQDESV, per germline (reference sequence). The CDR3 nucleotides read TGTGCCAGCAGCCGCATCAGTAATGAAAAACTGTTTTTT. Residues: CASSRISNEKLFF.

DNA of the CDR3: TGTGCCAGCAGCCCCCTGAGGGGGCCGGGTAATGAGCAGTTCTTC. It codes for CASSPLRGPGNEQFF. The chain joins TRBV27 to TRBJ2-1; 7 nucleotides align to TRBD1. This CDR3 is 15 amino acids long. Germline values: CDR1 MNHEY, CDR2 SMNVEV (reference sequence). Losses at the gene ends were 6 bases for V and 7 bases for J; bases not matched to a gene: 12.

The chain is built from TRBV10-3 and TRBJ1-4; TRBD1 is a possible D gene (5 bases). Germline CDR1 ENHRY, CDR2 SYGVKD. The CDR3 has 20 amino acids. V shed 4 bases and J shed 7 bases, with 31 bases lying between them. The DNA for the CDR3 is TGTGCCATCAGTGGGGGCCCCTCAGGGACTGGTGGAATCGGGGGTGAAAAACTGTTTTTT. The encoded protein is CAISGGPSGTGGIGGEKLFF.

The chain uses TRBV9 and TRBJ2-1, with TRBD2 matching 9 bases. CDR3 length: 16 residues. The germline V gene encodes CDR1 SGDLS and CDR2 YYNGEE. The V and J ends lost 3 bases and 0 bases, in that order; junction bases with no gene match: 4. The CDR3 nucleotides read TGTGCCAGCAGCGCCCTTAGCGGGAGCTCCTACAATGAGCAGTTCTTC. Encoded protein: CASSALSGSSYNEQFF.

The chain joins TRBV5-4 to TRBJ2-1, with 9 nucleotides matching TRBD2. The CDR3 spans 17 residues. Germline CDR1 is SGHNT and CDR2 is YYREEE (reference sequence). With V trimmed by 5 bases and J by 0 bases, 9 bases remained unmatched. The CDR3 bases are TGTGCCAGCAGGATAGGGACTAGCCCGAGCTCCTACAATGAGCAGTTCTTC. Its protein is CASRIGTSPSSYNEQFF.

This clone has a single count. The rearrangement links TRBV3-1 (or the pseudogene TRBV3-2) to TRBJ2-7; 11 positions match TRBD1. In germline, CDR1 is LGHDT, CDR2 YNNKEL (reference sequence). Germline trimming cut 3 bases from V and 6 bases from J; bases unmatched to any gene: 1. This CDR3 contains 13 residues. CDR3 sequence (DNA): TGTGCCAGCAGCCAGGGGACAGGGGGCGAGCAGTACTTC. It is translated as CASSQGTGGEQYF.

This chain uses TRBV11-2 with TRBJ1-2; no reliable D call. The CDR3 sequence is 15 residues long. V gave up 7 bases and J gave up 4 bases, with 19 bases separating them. In germline, CDR1 is SGHAT, CDR2 FQNNGV. The CDR3 protein is CASTAIRNHRYGYTF. CDR3 in DNA: TGTGCCAGCACCGCGATCAGGAACCACCGCTATGGCTACACCTTC.

The chain is built from TRBV3-1 (or the pseudogene TRBV3-2) and TRBJ1-4; D is undetermined. The CDR3 runs 13 residues. Germline-derived CDR1 and CDR2 are LGHDT and YNNKEL (reference sequence). Trimming took 3 bases from V and 8 from J, leaving 10 bases between them. CDR3 sequence (DNA): TGTGCCAGCAGCCAGGGAGGAGGGGAAAAACTGTTTTTT. Translating gives CASSQGGGEKLFF.

The chain has TRBV12-5 and TRBJ1-5, with 9 positions matching TRBD1. The junction had 7 bases not matched to a gene; V was cut back by 3 bases and J by 1 base. This CDR3 is 17 amino acids long. Looked up from germline, CDR1 is LGHNT and CDR2 is FRNRAP. The CDR3 bases are TGTGCTAGTGGTTTTTCGACAGGGGGAATGAGCAATCAGCCCCAGCATTTT. Its translation: CASGFSTGGMSNQPQHF.

This sequence joins TRBV6-5 and TRBJ1-6, with TRBD1 as a possible D gene (5 bases). The CDR3 is 15 residues long. Trimming took 4 bases from V and 10 from J, leaving 17 bases between them. Germline lookup yields CDR1 MNHEY and CDR2 SVGAGI. The CDR3, as DNA: TGTGCCAGCAGTTCAGGATGGGGGGAACGGTCACCCCTCCACTTT. It codes for CASSSGWGERSPLHF.

CDR3: CASSLATVNTEAFF. As DNA, the CDR3 is TGTGCCAGCAGCTTAGCAACAGTGAACACTGAAGCTTTCTTT. The chain uses TRBV7-9 and TRBJ1-1; no clear D. The CDR3 contains 14 residues. V lost 0 bases, J lost 0 bases, and 5 bases lay in between. Looked up from germline, CDR1 is SEHNR and CDR2 is FQNEAQ (reference sequence).

This clone has only one observation. J is TRBJ2-2 and V is TRBV4-1; D perhaps matches TRBD2 (5 bases). V lost 7 bases and J lost 6, with 12 bases in between. The length of the CDR3 is 13 residues. Looked up from germline, CDR1 is MGHRA and CDR2 is YSYEKL. The CDR3 reads CASTERAAGELFF. CDR3 sequence (DNA): TGCGCCAGCACCGAGAGGGCGGCCGGGGAGCTGTTTTTT.

The rearrangement uses TRBV9 and TRBJ2-7, with 9 bases identical to TRBD1. This CDR3 has 15 amino acids. The germline CDR1 and CDR2 sequences are SGDLS and YYNGEE. Trimming cost V 1 base and J 4 bases; bases outside gene matches: 6. The CDR3 sequence: CASSVSGTGLYEQYF. CDR3 DNA: TGTGCCAGCAGCGTATCCGGGACAGGGTTGTACGAGCAGTACTTC.

This chain joins TRBV28 and TRBJ2-6; no clear D. CDR3 length equals 16 residues. V lost 5 bases to trimming and J lost 2 bases, with 13 bases between them. The germline CDR1 and CDR2 sequences are MDHEN and SYDVKM. In DNA form, the CDR3 reads TGTGCCAGCAGTCTTCCCGGGTGGACTGGGGCCAACGTCCTGACTTTC. This encodes CASSLPGWTGANVLTF.

The V call is TRBV7-8, the J call TRBJ1-1, with 8 bases identical to TRBD1. Unmatched junction bases numbered 8, after V lost 2 bases and J lost 0 bases. The CDR3 is made up of 17 amino acids. The germline V gene encodes CDR1 SGHVS and CDR2 FQNEAQ. The CDR3 is CASSLRTGSRMNTEAFF. DNA of the CDR3: TGTGCCAGCAGCTTAAGGACAGGGTCTAGGATGAACACTGAAGCTTTCTTT.